The clone carrying this T cell receptor (beta chain) was seen ten or more times. Its specificity is unknown. The record originates from a study of regulatory T cells in long-lasting Graves disease. According to the study, TCR beta libraries were built with iRepertoire HTBI primers and CDR3-region Arm-PCR. TCRdb analysed the multiplex PCR reads with MiXCR anew, one entry per CDR3 protein. Here the sample spans some 250,000 distinct CDR3 sequences, 15% to 20% being singletons. Time point of the sample: newly diagnosed GD, antithyroid drugs for less than 3 months. The authors made the TCR library using RNA they extracted from PBMCs. Findings and caveats of the study: Sample size, which was small, may have reduced accuracy. Sharing of public clonotypes was greater in persistent patients (about 3,000) than in new patients (roughly 1,000). There was favoring of TRBV28, TRBJ1-2 and TRBJ2-5 in persistent disease.

The germline V and J ends were trimmed by 0 bases and 0 bases, with 9 bases remaining between them. This CDR3 comprises 16 residues. Looked up from germline, CDR1 is SGHTA and CDR2 is FQGNSA. These sequences were also reported in another study, on T cells in Graves' hyperthyroidism and ophthalmopathy. In that study: The study used the HTBI primer set for a first-round RT-PCR of the TCR CDR3.

The specimen was peripheral blood mononuclear cells (PBMCs), collected at new diagnosis, from a patient treated with antithyroid drugs. This clonotype originated in a woman aged 25 to 39 with Graves disease. The rearrangement joins TRBV7-2 to TRBJ2-1, with D perhaps matching TRBD2 (5 bases). For the CDR3, the DNA is TGTGCCAGCAGCTTAGCTAGCGAAAGCTCCTACAATGAGCAGTTCTTC. It is translated as CASSLASESSYNEQFF.